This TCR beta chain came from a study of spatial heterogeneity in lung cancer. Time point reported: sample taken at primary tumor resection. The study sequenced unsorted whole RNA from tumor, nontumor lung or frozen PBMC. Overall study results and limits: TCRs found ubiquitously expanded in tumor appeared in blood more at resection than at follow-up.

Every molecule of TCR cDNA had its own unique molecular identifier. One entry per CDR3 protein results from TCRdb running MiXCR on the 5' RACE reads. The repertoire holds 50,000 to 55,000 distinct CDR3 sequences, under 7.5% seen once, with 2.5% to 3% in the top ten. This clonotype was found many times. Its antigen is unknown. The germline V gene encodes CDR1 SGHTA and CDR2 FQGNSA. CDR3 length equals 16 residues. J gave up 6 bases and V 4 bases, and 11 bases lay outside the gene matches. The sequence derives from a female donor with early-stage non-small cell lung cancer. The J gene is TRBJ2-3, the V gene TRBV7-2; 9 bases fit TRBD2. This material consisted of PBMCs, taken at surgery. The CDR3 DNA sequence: TGTGCCAGCAGCTCATCTGTGCGGGGGGGCCTGGATACGCAGTATTTT. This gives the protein CASSSSVRGGLDTQYF. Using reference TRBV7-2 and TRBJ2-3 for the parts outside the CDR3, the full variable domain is GAGVSQSPSNKVTEKGKDVELRCDPISGHTALYWYRQSLGQGLEFLIYFQGNSAPDKSGLPSDRFSAERTGGSVSTLTIQRTQQEDSAVYLCASSSSVRGGLDTQYFGPGTRLTVL.